One and the same sample provided the 23 T cell receptor beta chains below, sequenced in a study of neurological immune-mediated disorders. TCRdb re-called the 5' RACE reads with MiXCR, one entry per CDR3 protein. The sample lists about 66,000 distinct CDR3 sequences, roughly 3.2% seen once, with 3.7% in the top ten. The specimen sequenced was PBMCs. The receptor set was obtained from a middle-aged man with multiple sclerosis.

This clonotype was seen many times. J is TRBJ1-1 and V is TRBV20-1, with D unclear. The V and J ends lost 2 bases and 1 base respectively, with 14 bases between them. Germline values: CDR1 DFQATT, CDR2 SNEGSKA (reference sequence). This CDR3 has 15 residues. The CDR3 loop is CSARSVGSSNTEAFF. For the CDR3, the DNA is TGCAGTGCTAGATCTGTCGGCAGCTCGAACACTGAAGCTTTCTTT.

This clonotype was seen a few times. The V call is TRBV9, the J call TRBJ1-3; D gene uncertain. The ends were cut back, 5 bases at V and 12 bases at J, with 18 bases in the middle. This CDR3 region has 13 residues. CDR1 is SGDLS, CDR2 YYNGEE, per germline. CDR3 amino acids: CASRMEGGKNIYF. The CDR3 DNA follows: TGTGCCAGCAGGATGGAGGGAGGAAAAAACATATATTTT.

This clonotype was recorded at least ten times. The CDR3 DNA follows: TGTGCCAGCAGTTACAAGGGGGAGGGGGTCCAAGAGACCCAGTACTTC. This sequence encodes CASSYKGEGVQETQYF. The chain couples TRBV6-5 to TRBJ2-5; D perhaps matches TRBD2 (7 bases). CDR1 and CDR2 from the germline V gene are MNHEY and SVGAGI. V was cut by 2 bases and J by 1 base, with 14 bases left in between. The CDR3 has 16 residues.

This clonotype was found many times. The chain joins TRBV5-1 to TRBJ1-4; a weak D match, TRBD1 (6 bases). With 2 bases removed from V and 8 bases from J, the gap between germline ends came to 10 bases. The CDR3 runs to 13 residues. Germline CDR1 reads SGHRS; CDR2 reads YFSETQ. As DNA, the CDR3 is TGCGCCAGCAGCTTCTCGGGGGGCGAAAAACTGTTTTTT. It is translated as CASSFSGGEKLFF. Full variable domain (missing parts from reference TRBV5-1 and TRBJ1-4): KAGVTQTPRYLIKTRGQQVTLSCSPISGHRSVSWYQQTPGQGLQFLFEYFSETQRNKGNFPGRFSGRQFSNSRSEMNVSTLELGDSALYLCASSFSGGEKLFFGSGTQLSVL.

Only a few counts were recorded for this clonotype. A much larger clone sits a single nucleotide away, making a read error possible. This chain links TRBV10-1 with TRBJ2-3; D is ambiguous. The CDR3 contains 13 residues. The V gene's germline CDR1 is WNHNN and CDR2 SYGVQD (reference sequence). V was clipped by 4 bases and J by 4 bases, with 9 bases between them. CDR3: CASSGNGSDTQYF. The CDR3 bases are TGCGCCAGCAGTGGCAACGGATCAGATACGCAGTATTTT.

The sample holds many counts of this clonotype. The chain has TRBV5-6 and TRBJ2-1; D is uncertain. The length of the CDR3 is 11 residues. V lost 4 bases to trimming and J lost 4 bases, with 3 bases between them. Germline CDR1 and CDR2: SGHDT and YYEEEE. CDR3 nucleotide sequence: TGTGCCAGCAGCACTTACAATGAGCAGTTCTTC. Residues: CASSTYNEQFF.

This clonotype was found many times. For the CDR3, the DNA is TGTGCCAGCAGGCGGGACAGGGCGCCCTACAATGAGCAGTTCTTC. This encodes CASRRDRAPYNEQFF. The chain combines TRBV27 with TRBJ2-1, with 9 bases fitting TRBD1. Germline V lookup: CDR1 MNHEY, CDR2 SMNVEV (reference sequence). There are 15 residues in the CDR3. V lost 6 bases, J lost 2 bases, and 5 bases stayed unmatched.

This clonotype was detected many times. The chain carries TRBV12-3 or TRBV12-4 and TRBJ2-1; the match to TRBD1 covers 7 bases. The CDR3 is 11 residues long. J was trimmed by 15 bases and V by 5 bases; bases with no gene match: 7. The CDR3, as DNA: TGTGCCAGCAGTCGAAACAGGGGCTGGTTCTTC. This translates into CASSRNRGWFF.

This clonotype was recorded many times. The chain is built from TRBV5-1 and TRBJ2-5, with D perhaps matching TRBD1 (5 bases). Trimming removed 0 bases from V and 2 bases from J, with 5 bases in between. The CDR3 has 13 amino acids. Germline CDR1 reads SGHRS; CDR2 reads YFSETQ. CDR3: CASSLGQQETQYF. The DNA for the CDR3 is TGCGCCAGCAGCTTGGGACAGCAAGAGACCCAGTACTTC.

This clonotype occurred many times. The gene calls are TRBV5-5 and TRBJ1-2, with D uncertain. Germline loops: CDR1 SGHKS, CDR2 YYEKEE (reference sequence). There are 13 residues in the CDR3. Trimming took 1 base from V and 10 from J, leaving 14 bases between them. This CDR3 reads CASSLQISVDYTF. The CDR3 DNA is TGTGCCAGCAGCTTGCAAATATCTGTTGACTACACCTTC.

This clonotype occurred many times. The chain joins TRBV7-9 to TRBJ1-1; weak D call: TRBD1 (5 bases). V was trimmed by 3 bases and J by 3 bases, leaving 14 bases between them. The CDR3 loop spans 15 amino acids. Looked up from germline, CDR1 is SEHNR and CDR2 is FQNEAQ (reference sequence). The CDR3 DNA is TGTGCCAGCAGCTTTGGCGGGGGAGTAGACACTGAAGCTTTCTTT. It yields the protein CASSFGGGVDTEAFF.

This clonotype was observed many times. The rearrangement links TRBV5-1 to TRBJ1-1; D remains ambiguous. CDR1 is SGHRS, CDR2 YFSETQ, per germline. This CDR3 spans 16 amino acids. With 2 bases removed from V and 0 bases from J, the gap between germline ends came to 14 bases. CDR3 protein: CASSFPGSSMNTEAFF. As DNA, the CDR3 is TGCGCCAGCAGCTTCCCGGGGAGCTCCATGAACACTGAAGCTTTCTTT.

This clonotype was counted at least ten times. V is TRBV3-1 and J is TRBJ1-4; unclear D gene. The V end lost 0 bases, the J end lost 5 bases, and 10 bases lay between the germline ends. The CDR3 extends over 15 amino acids. Looked up from germline, CDR1 is LGHDT and CDR2 is YNNKEL (reference sequence). Here the CDR3 reads CASSQDPLWNEKLFF. CDR3 in DNA: TGTGCCAGCAGCCAAGATCCGCTGTGGAATGAAAAACTGTTTTTT.

This clonotype was observed many times. A clone one base away is much larger, so this may be a read error. CDR3 region: CASSVGGADGYGEQFF. CDR3 coding DNA: TGTGCCAGCAGCGTAGGTGGGGCGGATGGATACGGTGAGCAGTTCTTC. The rearrangement joins TRBV9 to TRBJ2-1, with D perhaps matching TRBD1 (5 bases). There are 16 residues in the CDR3. Trimming pared 0 bases from V and 9 bases from J, leaving 19 bases between. Germline V lookup: CDR1 SGDLS, CDR2 YYNGEE.

The rearrangement links TRBV11-2 to TRBJ2-7; 8 bases agree with TRBD2. The CDR3 spans 12 residues. Unmatched junction bases numbered 4, after V lost 0 bases and J lost 12 bases. Germline CDR1 SGHAT, CDR2 FQNNGV. The CDR3 reads CASSLDGLAGYF. Here the CDR3 DNA reads TGTGCCAGCAGCTTAGATGGGCTAGCGGGGTACTTC.

This clonotype was detected many times. The chain is built from TRBV6-6 and TRBJ1-1; maybe TRBD1 (6 bases). The CDR3 consists of 13 residues. Germline CDR1 reads MNHNY; CDR2 reads SVGAGI (reference sequence). Trimming removed 4 bases from V and 5 bases from J, with 11 bases in between. CDR3: CASSSVGGTEAFF. The DNA of the CDR3 is TGTGCCAGCAGTTCTGTAGGGGGGACTGAAGCTTTCTTT.

This clonotype showed up many times. This sequence joins TRBV29-1 and TRBJ2-1; 7 nucleotides agree with TRBD2. The CDR3 runs to 11 residues. Germline assignment: CDR1 SQVTM and CDR2 ANQGSEA. The junction had 9 bases not matched to a gene; V was cut back by 6 bases and J by 13 bases. This CDR3 reads CSVGRSGAQFF. CDR3 in DNA: TGCAGCGTCGGTAGGAGCGGGGCCCAGTTCTTC.

This clonotype has a count of ten or more. The DNA for the CDR3 is TGTGCCAGCACGGTAGGGGGAGGGTATGGCTACACCTTC. Its protein product is CASTVGGGYGYTF. The rearrangement joins TRBV3-1 to TRBJ1-2, with D tentatively TRBD1 (6 bases). CDR1 is LGHDT and CDR2 is YNNKEL in the germline V gene (reference sequence). CDR3 length equals 13 residues. V gave up 7 bases and J gave up 5 bases, with 14 bases separating them.

This clonotype appeared many times. The chain is built from TRBV6-5 and TRBJ2-7; D not resolved. This CDR3 is built from 12 residues. Germline-derived CDR1 and CDR2 are MNHEY and SVGAGI. Between the trimmed V and J ends, which lost 8 bases and 1 base, there was a span of 9 bases. The CDR3 DNA sequence: TGTGCCAGCCGTGGCTGGTCCTACGAGCAGTACTTC. Its protein is CASRGWSYEQYF.

This clonotype was observed at least ten times. This chain joins TRBV12-3 or TRBV12-4 and TRBJ1-1; 8 bases align to TRBD1. V lost 1 base and J lost 5; bases outside the gene matches: 3. The CDR3 covers 14 residues. In DNA, the CDR3 is TGTGCCAGCAGTTTAGGGACAGGGCCAACTGAAGCTTTCTTT. It specifies CASSLGTGPTEAFF.

This clonotype was counted at least ten times. The V and J genes are TRBV5-1 and TRBJ1-1; 8 positions agree with TRBD1. The CDR3 spans 15 residues. With 4 bases clipped from V and 0 bases from J, the junction kept 5 bases outside the gene matches. The V gene's germline CDR1 is SGHRS and CDR2 YFSETQ. The CDR3 region has the DNA TGCGCCAGCAGCCCCCGGACAGGGATGAACACTGAAGCTTTCTTT. Protein sequence: CASSPRTGMNTEAFF. Together with reference TRBV5-1 and TRBJ1-1, the CDR3 gives the full variable domain: KAGVTQTPRYLIKTRGQQVTLSCSPISGHRSVSWYQQTPGQGLQFLFEYFSETQRNKGNFPGRFSGRQFSNSRSEMNVSTLELGDSALYLCASSPRTGMNTEAFFGQGTRLTVV.

This clonotype was picked up many times. This chain connects TRBV6-6 to TRBJ2-2; 12 nucleotides match TRBD2. Germline trimming cut 6 bases from V and 3 bases from J; bases unmatched to any gene: 5. This CDR3 contains 16 residues. Germline CDR1 MNHNY, CDR2 SVGAGI (reference sequence). CDR3 in DNA: TGTGCCAGCAGCCGGACTAGCGGGACTTACACCGGGGAGCTGTTTTTT. Its protein is CASSRTSGTYTGELFF.

This clonotype came up many times. DNA for the CDR3: TGTGCCAGCAAAAGCGGGGGGCATGTGGATACGCAGTATTTT. Its protein is CASKSGGHVDTQYF. The chain joins TRBV6-6 to TRBJ2-3, with TRBD2 matching over 9 bases. V shed 7 bases and J 6 bases; nucleotides not matched to a gene: 8. Per the germline V gene, CDR1 is MNHNY and CDR2 is SVGAGI (reference sequence). CDR3 length: 14 residues.